Below, 14 T cell receptor beta chains from the same sample are listed, as sequenced in a study of sequential checkpoint blockade in melanoma (dated by TCRdb to about 2019). Reading the label with the study, this specimen's treatment or condition is: randomized to nivolumab then ipilimumab (arm A) or the reverse (arm B). The library was produced with the immunoSEQ multiplex PCR assay. Entries here come from immuneACCESS through TCRdb and include only in-frame sequences with V and J called. Some clones fail to appear in such tables; in the studies checked, an unresolved V gene covers under half of the shortfall, and the cause of the remainder is unknown. The table for this sample lists about 21,000 clones; about four fifths of them were counted only once. Roughly half of the sample goes to the ten largest clones. The source material was CD8+ T cells sorted from blood (inferred from file names), sampled from a patient given nivolumab and ipilimumab in sequence. These receptors all come from a human donor with melanoma.

The chain links TRBV7-9 to TRBJ2-7, with D unclear. This CDR3 contains 13 residues. V was trimmed by 5 bases and J by 5 bases, leaving 13 bases between them. Germline V lookup: CDR1 SEHNR, CDR2 FQNEAQ (reference sequence). As DNA, the CDR3 is TGTGCCAGCAGCCTCCCCGGCGGTCACGAGCAGTACTTC. It specifies CASSLPGGHEQYF.

V gene TRBV5-6 combines with J gene TRBJ2-7, with D maybe TRBD1 (5 bases). The CDR3 totals 13 residues. The germline V gene has CDR1 SGHDT and CDR2 YYEEEE. The V end lost 1 base, the J end lost 5 bases, and 10 bases lay between the germline ends. The CDR3 DNA reads TGTGCCAGCAGCTTGTCAGGGTCCCACGAGCAGTACTTC. Translating it yields CASSLSGSHEQYF.

This sequence joins TRBV19 and TRBJ1-6; the match to TRBD1 covers 7 bases. The germline V gene encodes CDR1 LNHDA and CDR2 SQIVND (reference sequence). Losses at the gene ends were 7 bases for V and 5 bases for J; bases not matched to a gene: 5. The CDR3 is 14 residues long. The CDR3, as DNA: TGTGCCAGTATCACAGGGGAAAATAATTCACCCCTCCACTTT. Protein sequence: CASITGENNSPLHF.

The chain uses TRBV7-2 and TRBJ2-1; 7 bases map to TRBD2. V shed 0 bases and J 4 bases; nucleotides not matched to a gene: 3. Germline loops: CDR1 SGHTA, CDR2 FQGNSA. This CDR3 is 15 amino acids long. The CDR3 reads CASSLAAGSYNEQFF. The CDR3 bases are TGTGCCAGCAGCTTAGCAGCGGGATCGTACAATGAGCAGTTCTTC.

V is TRBV29-1 and J is TRBJ2-1; 8 positions agree with TRBD2. The V gene's germline CDR1 is SQVTM and CDR2 ANQGSEA. V trimming: 7 bases; J trimming: 8 bases; junction bases outside the gene matches: 10. The CDR3 contains 13 residues. Here the CDR3 DNA reads TGCAGCGCAGACGCGGGGGGCGGGGATGAGCAGTTCTTC. Its translation is CSADAGGGDEQFF.

The V and J genes are TRBV28 and TRBJ2-7, with D possibly being TRBD1 (5 bases). In germline, CDR1 is MDHEN, CDR2 SYDVKM. The CDR3 has 16 residues. V was pared by 2 bases and J by 1 base, with 15 bases between. DNA of the CDR3: TGTGCCAGCAGTTTAGAGTATCGGACATCATCCTACGAGCAGTACTTC. Protein sequence: CASSLEYRTSSYEQYF.

The gene calls are TRBV11-2 and TRBJ2-1; TRBD2 aligns across 12 bases. V shed 5 bases and J 4 bases; nucleotides not matched to a gene: 3. Germline V CDR1 and CDR2: SGHAT, FQNNGV. The CDR3 loop spans 15 amino acids. CDR3 bases: TGTGCCAGCAGCCCGACTAGCGGGGGATACAATGAGCAGTTCTTC. Translation: CASSPTSGGYNEQFF.

The CDR3 sequence is CASSPTLDEQFF. DNA of the CDR3: TGTGCCAGCAGCCCTACCCTGGATGAGCAGTTCTTC. The rearrangement uses TRBV27 and TRBJ2-1; D call uncertain. Germline V gene sequence: CDR1 MNHEY, CDR2 SMNVEV (reference sequence). The V end lost 6 bases, the J end lost 8 bases, and 11 bases lay between the germline ends. The CDR3 loop spans 12 amino acids.

The sample holds a few counts of this clone. This chain links TRBV9 with TRBJ1-2; 9 bases line up with TRBD1. The CDR3 covers 17 residues. With V trimmed by 5 bases and J by 3 bases, 14 bases remained unmatched. Germline assignment: CDR1 SGDLS and CDR2 YYNGEE. CDR3 DNA: TGTGCCAGCAGTGACGGCACGGGACAGGGAAGTTACTATGGCTACACCTTC. This codes for CASSDGTGQGSYYGYTF.

As regards this clone: A junction end diverges from the germline sequence, so it may reflect a read error. The chain combines TRBV5-4 with TRBJ1-2; possible D gene TRBD1, 5 bases. The V gene's germline CDR1 is SGHNT and CDR2 YYREEE (reference sequence). The CDR3 extends over 16 amino acids. This chain's CDR3 is CASSQAFDSSVHGYTF. The DNA of the CDR3 is TGCGCCAGCAGCCAAGCCTTTGACAGTTCGGTACATGGCTACACCTTC.

The gene calls are TRBV19 and TRBJ2-7; 9 bases are shared with TRBD1. With V trimmed by 8 bases and J by 3 bases, 11 bases remained unmatched. The germline V gene has CDR1 LNHDA and CDR2 SQIVND (reference sequence). The CDR3 spans 15 residues. CDR3 sequence reads: CASRNRDRDDYEQYF. The DNA of the CDR3 is TGTGCCAGTCGGAACCGGGACAGGGACGACTACGAGCAGTACTTC.

This clone was seen a handful of times. The gene calls are TRBV6-1 and TRBJ1-1, with D perhaps TRBD1 (5 bases). The germline CDR1 and CDR2 sequences are MNHNS and SASEGT. The V end lost 1 base, the J end lost 0 bases, and 12 bases lay between the germline ends. The CDR3 sequence is 16 residues long. In nucleotides, the CDR3 is TGTGCCAGCAGTGAAGGGTTCGGGGGTTTGAACACTGAAGCTTTCTTT. Translation gives CASSEGFGGLNTEAFF.

The chain couples TRBV7-8 to TRBJ1-2; D ambiguous. The ends were cut back, 1 base at V and 4 bases at J, with 13 bases in the middle. Germline loops: CDR1 SGHVS, CDR2 FQNEAQ. The length of the CDR3 is 15 residues. The CDR3 DNA is TGTGCCAGCAGCTTAGAATATTCGACATCCTATGGCTACACCTTC. It translates to CASSLEYSTSYGYTF.

The chain recombines TRBV19 with TRBJ2-1; maybe TRBD2 (7 bases). The length of the CDR3 is 15 residues. V lost 7 bases and J lost 6, with 19 bases in between. Germline V gene data show CDR1 as LNHDA and CDR2 as SQIVND (reference sequence). The CDR3 is CASTGGASFGNEQFF. In nucleotides, the CDR3 is TGTGCCAGTACTGGGGGGGCCTCATTCGGCAATGAGCAGTTCTTC. Supplemented by reference TRBV19 and TRBJ2-1, the full variable domain reads DGGITQSPKYLFRKEGQNVTLSCEQNLNHDAMYWYRQDPGQGLRLIYYSQIVNDFQKGDIAEGYSVSREKKESFPLTVTSAQKNPTAFYLCASTGGASFGNEQFFGPGTRLTVL.